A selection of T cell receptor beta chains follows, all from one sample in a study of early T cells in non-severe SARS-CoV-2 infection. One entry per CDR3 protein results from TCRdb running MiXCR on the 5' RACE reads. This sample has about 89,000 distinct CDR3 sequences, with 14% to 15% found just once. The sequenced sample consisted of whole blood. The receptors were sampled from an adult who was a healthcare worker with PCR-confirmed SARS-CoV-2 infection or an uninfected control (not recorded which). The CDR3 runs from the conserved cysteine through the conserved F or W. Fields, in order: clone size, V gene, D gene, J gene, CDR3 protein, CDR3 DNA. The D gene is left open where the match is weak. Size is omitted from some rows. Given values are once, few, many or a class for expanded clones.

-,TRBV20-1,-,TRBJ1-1,CSAEEMNTEAFF,TGCAGTGCTGAAGAAATGAACACTGAAGCTTTCTTT
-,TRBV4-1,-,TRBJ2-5,CASSRTQVETQYF,TGCGCCAGCAGCCGTACCCAGGTAGAGACCCAGTACTTC
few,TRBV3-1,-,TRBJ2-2,CASSLQSGAGELFF,TGTGCCAGCAGCCTCCAATCGGGGGCCGGGGAGCTGTTTTTT
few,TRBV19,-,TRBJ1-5,CASTPSAYSNQPQHF,TGTGCCAGTACCCCCTCGGCGTATAGCAATCAGCCCCAGCATTTT
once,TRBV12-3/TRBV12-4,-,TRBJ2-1,CASSSLAVGFF,TGTGCCAGCAGTTCACTAGCCGTTGGGTTCTTC
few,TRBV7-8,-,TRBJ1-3,CASSPLRGSGNTIYF,TGTGCCAGCAGCCCTCTCAGAGGTTCTGGAAACACCATATATTTT
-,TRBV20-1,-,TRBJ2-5,CSAPGGVETQYF,TGCAGTGCCCCAGGAGGGGTAGAGACCCAGTACTTC
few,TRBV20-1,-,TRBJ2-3,CSAVGRRPSSTDTQYF,TGCAGTGCTGTGGGACGTCGACCTTCTAGCACAGATACGCAGTATTTT
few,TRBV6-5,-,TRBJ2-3,CASSYYSGSSTDTQYF,TGTGCCAGCAGTTACTACAGCGGGTCTAGCACAGATACGCAGTATTTT
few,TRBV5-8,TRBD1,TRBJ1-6,CASSHRQGTVDNSPLHF,TGTGCCAGCAGCCACCGACAGGGAACGGTCGATAATTCACCCCTCCACTTT
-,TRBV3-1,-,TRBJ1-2,CASSITDRGGYTF,TGTGCCAGCAGTATCACCGATCGGGGGGGCTACACCTTC
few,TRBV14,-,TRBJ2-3,CASSQEAGIGTDTQYF,TGTGCCAGCAGCCAAGAAGCAGGGATCGGCACAGATACGCAGTATTTT
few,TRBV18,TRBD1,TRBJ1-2,CASSPSGTGLISYGYTF,TGTGCCAGCTCACCCTCCGGGACAGGGTTGATAAGCTATGGCTACACCTTC
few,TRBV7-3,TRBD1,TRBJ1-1,CASSLNRGSEAFF,TGTGCCAGCAGCTTAAACAGGGGATCTGAAGCTTTCTTT
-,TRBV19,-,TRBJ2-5,CASSNTLDQETQYF,TGTGCCAGTAGTAACACACTGGATCAAGAGACCCAGTACTTC
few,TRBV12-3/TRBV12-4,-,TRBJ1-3,CASSLSKNTIYF,TGTGCCAGCAGTTTATCGAAAAACACCATATATTTT
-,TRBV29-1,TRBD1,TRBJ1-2,CSVDDRAAGYTF,TGCAGCGTTGACGACAGGGCTGCTGGCTACACCTTC
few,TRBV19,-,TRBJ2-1,CASSISEGPAYNEQFF,TGTGCCAGTAGTATATCTGAGGGTCCCGCCTACAATGAGCAGTTCTTC
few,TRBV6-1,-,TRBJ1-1,CAAALGHAMNTEAFF,TGTGCAGCAGCACTGGGACACGCGATGAACACTGAAGCTTTCTTT
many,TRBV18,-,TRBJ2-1,CASSPPAGAFYNEQFF,TGTGCCAGCTCACCACCGGCGGGGGCCTTCTACAATGAGCAGTTCTTC
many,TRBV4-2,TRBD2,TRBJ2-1,CASSQERSGGPYNEQFF,TGTGCCAGCAGCCAAGAACGGAGCGGGGGCCCTTACAATGAGCAGTTCTTC
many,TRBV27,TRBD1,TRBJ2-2,CASSPGTGAPGELFF,TGTGCCAGCAGTCCTGGGACAGGGGCTCCCGGGGAGCTGTTTTTT
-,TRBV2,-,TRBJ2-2,CASRDQGTNTGELFF,TGTGCCAGCAGGGACCAGGGGACGAACACCGGGGAGCTGTTTTTT